The 7 T cell receptor beta chains listed next were all sequenced from one sample in a study of OX40 agonist ivuxolimab in advanced cancers. The data were produced by immunoSEQ multiplex PCR, yet TCRdb's version contains in-frame clones alone and is incomplete. The sample shows over 80,000 clones, around 87% of them seen only once. Specimen: CD4+ or CD8+ T cells sorted from blood, collected in a trial of the OX40 agonist ivuxolimab. These receptors were obtained from an adult with an advanced solid tumor such as melanoma, head and neck, liver or kidney cancer.

The count of this clone is one. The CDR3 DNA reads TGTGCCAGCAGTGATAAGTACACGCGGGTCCAAACAGATACGCAGTATTTT. This encodes CASSDKYTRVQTDTQYF. This rearrangement joins TRBV2 to TRBJ2-3; D possibly corresponds to TRBD2 (5 bases). V was pared by 3 bases and J by 3 bases, with 19 bases between. The V gene's germline CDR1 is SNHLY and CDR2 FYNNEI. The CDR3 loop spans 17 amino acids.

The chain employs TRBV28 and TRBJ1-2, with 10 positions matching TRBD1. The germline V gene encodes CDR1 MDHEN and CDR2 SYDVKM. This CDR3 spans 15 amino acids. Trimming removed 6 bases from V and 4 bases from J; junction bases left unmatched: 8. The CDR3 region is CASSRPGTGAYGYTF. CDR3 coding DNA: TGTGCCAGCAGCCGTCCCGGGACAGGGGCCTATGGCTACACCTTC.

The chain links TRBV2 to TRBJ2-5; possible D gene TRBD2, 6 bases. V shed 6 bases and J shed 5 bases, with 13 bases lying between them. Germline lookup yields CDR1 SNHLY and CDR2 FYNNEI. This CDR3 has 13 residues. CDR3 in amino acids: CASSPIRGETQYF. The CDR3 coding sequence is TGTGCCAGCAGCCCTATCCGGGGGGAGACCCAGTACTTC.

V gene TRBV7-3 combines with J gene TRBJ2-2; D not certain. V lost 5 bases to trimming and J lost 5 bases, with 15 bases between them. CDR3 size: 15 residues. Germline V gene lookup returns CDR1 SGHTA and CDR2 FQGTGA. The CDR3 bases are TGTGCCAGCAGCCCTCAAACCGGAACTACCGGGGAGCTGTTTTTT. Translating it yields CASSPQTGTTGELFF.

Comments on this clone: One end of the junction fails to match germline, which may point to a read error. The CDR3 reads CASSLSSHEQYF. In nucleotides, the CDR3 is TGTGCCAGCAGTTTATCCTCCCACGAGCAGTACTTC. J is TRBJ2-7 and V is TRBV28; D is unclear. The CDR3 is 12 amino acids. Germline V lookup: CDR1 MDHEN, CDR2 SYDVKM.

In its sample, this clone was seen once. The chain has TRBV14 and TRBJ2-2; D might be TRBD2 (5 bases). The germline gives CDR1 SGHDN, CDR2 FVKESK. The CDR3 is 16 residues long. Deletions cut 3 bases from V and 1 base from J, with 12 bases between. CDR3 nucleotide sequence: TGTGCCAGCAGCCAGCTAGCTCCAGAGAACACCGGGGAGCTGTTTTTT. This sequence encodes CASSQLAPENTGELFF.

This chain connects TRBV4-3 to TRBJ2-2; either TRBD1 or TRBD2 may fit D (5 bases each). The germline gives CDR1 LGHNA, CDR2 YSLEER. V shed 7 bases and J shed 7 bases, with 16 bases lying between them. CDR3 size: 14 residues. The DNA of the CDR3 is TGCGCCAGCAACCAGAGGGGCGGAGGCGGGGAGCTGTTTTTT. Amino acids: CASNQRGGGGELFF.